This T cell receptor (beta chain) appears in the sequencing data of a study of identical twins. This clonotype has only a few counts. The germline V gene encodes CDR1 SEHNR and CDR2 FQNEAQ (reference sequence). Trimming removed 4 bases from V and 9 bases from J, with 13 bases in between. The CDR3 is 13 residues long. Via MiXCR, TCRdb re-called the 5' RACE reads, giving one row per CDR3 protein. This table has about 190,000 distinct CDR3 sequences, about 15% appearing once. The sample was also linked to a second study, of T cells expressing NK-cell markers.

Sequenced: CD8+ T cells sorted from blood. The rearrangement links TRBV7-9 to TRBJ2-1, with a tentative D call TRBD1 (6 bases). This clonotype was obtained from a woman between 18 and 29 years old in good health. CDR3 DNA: TGTGCCAGCAGCTGGGACATGGAAGGTGAGCAGTTCTTC. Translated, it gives CASSWDMEGEQFF.